Listed here is a single T cell receptor (beta chain). Its antigen is not known. This specimen belongs to a study of cytomegalovirus exposure and HLA in healthy donors. Regarding the study as a whole: CMV serostatus was the only recorded immune exposure for donors. After further analysis at a later stage, under 20,000 TCR beta sequences were associated with HLA alleles at 0.05 false discovery rate. The number of N-insertions in an Asian-associated ancestry cluster was reportedly below the roughly 620-donor mean in a later analysis. Later analysis showed TCR association rates varying by HLA locus, highest for DRB1 and lowest for HLA-C.

The CDR3 totals 15 residues. The V end lost 0 bases, the J end lost 7 bases, and 16 bases lay between the germline ends. Germline loops: CDR1 MNHEY, CDR2 SMNVEV (reference sequence). Both 60 Vbeta primers and 13 Jbeta primers went into the PCR. Generated by immunoSEQ multiplex PCR, the TCRdb table keeps only in-frame clones and is missing some. The table lists roughly 290,000 clones, about four fifths of them singletons. The sequence came from a girl aged 2-9 years in good health and CMV-seronegative. The sample consisted of PBMCs. This sequence joins TRBV27 and TRBJ2-7; tentatively, D is TRBD2 (5 bases). The CDR3 bases are TGTGCCAGCAGTTTATCGCCGGGGTATCCTTTGGAGCAGTACTTC. Translation gives CASSLSPGYPLEQYF.